This TCR beta chain was observed in a study of shared clonotypes between healthy human individuals. Turning to the study itself: Per donor, three plates held CD4 naive cells, three held CD4 memory, two held CD8 naive and one held CD8 memory.

As defined, naive CD8 cells were CD45RO-negative and positively selected for CCR7, with terminally differentiated effector memory CD45RA+ cells excluded. In the study's own analysis: As immunoSEQ supplied junction-only sequences (without quality scores), filtering differed. TCRdb's copy holds only in-frame clones and misses some; the assay was immunoSEQ multiplex PCR. The V and J calls and the clone size are those of that table, but D and trimming were determined from the DNA. The sample lists about 2.2 million clones; just under 95% were seen once. A remark on this clone: The antigen is undetermined.

The V segment lost 3 bases and the J segment 12 bases; nucleotides outside the gene matches: 7. Germline V gene sequence: CDR1 MNHEY, CDR2 SMNVEV (reference sequence). This CDR3 has 14 amino acids. Whole-study findings and limits: In contrast to clonotypes shared by all four donors, non-shared clonotypes had lower generation probabilities. Of the naive CD4 clonotypes, about 5.4% were shared across a handful of donors.

This receptor was identified in a man between 18 and 29 years old in good health. Some clones in this sample may be carry-over from other donors' samples. The chain links TRBV27 to TRBJ2-2; 10 positions match TRBD2. The sequenced sample consisted of naive CD8+ T cells from PBMCs. The CDR3 nucleotides are TGTGCCAGCAGTTTGGAGGGACTAGCGACAAAGCTGTTTTTT. Its protein is CASSLEGLATKLFF.